This TCR beta chain is drawn from a study of T cell clonality in common variable immunodeficiency. The study's findings and limits: T cell subpopulation sequencing would be needed to explain CVID clonality. CVID subjects showed higher TCRbeta clonality than healthy controls.

The assay was immunoSEQ multiplex PCR, and TCRdb's table has in-frame clones only and misses some. The sample is made up of tens of thousands of clones, none counted only once. Per germline, CDR1 SGHRS and CDR2 YFSETQ. The CDR3 runs to 17 residues. The V and J ends lost 4 bases and 0 bases, in that order; junction bases with no gene match: 6. Caucasian heritage predominated among both patients and controls. This clone has at least ten counts. Its antigen is undetermined. The CDR3 is cut off 3 residues early in the read; its end comes from the germline J gene. The chain has TRBV5-1 and TRBJ2-6, with 8 bases that match TRBD1. Material: peripheral blood mononuclear cells. The clonotype was recovered from a person aged 18-70 years in good health. The CDR3 region is CASSPGTGNSGANVLTF. The DNA read from the CDR3 is TGCGCCAGCAGCCCGGGGACAGGAAACTCTGGGGCCAACGTC.